This T cell receptor (beta chain) was captured in a study of blood T cell repertoires in COVID-19. Study-level background: The cDNA or gDNA used as material had been derived from T cells, B-cell-depleted T cells, or PBMCs.

Assay: immunoSEQ multiplex PCR; the TCRdb copy retains only in-frame clones and omits some. The sample yields roughly 180,000 clones, 81% seen once. V gave up 2 bases and J gave up 0 bases; unmatched junction bases: 3. This CDR3 is 15 amino acids long. Germline lookup yields CDR1 SGHRS and CDR2 YFSETQ. V gene TRBV5-1 combines with J gene TRBJ2-7; 9 bases align to TRBD2. This TCR was sampled from a woman between 35 and 50 years old with acute COVID-19. The sample was PBMCs or T cells enriched from blood (not recorded which). The CDR3, as DNA: TGCGCCAGCAGCTTAACTAGCGGGTTCTCCTACGAGCAGTACTTC. It yields the protein CASSLTSGFSYEQYF.